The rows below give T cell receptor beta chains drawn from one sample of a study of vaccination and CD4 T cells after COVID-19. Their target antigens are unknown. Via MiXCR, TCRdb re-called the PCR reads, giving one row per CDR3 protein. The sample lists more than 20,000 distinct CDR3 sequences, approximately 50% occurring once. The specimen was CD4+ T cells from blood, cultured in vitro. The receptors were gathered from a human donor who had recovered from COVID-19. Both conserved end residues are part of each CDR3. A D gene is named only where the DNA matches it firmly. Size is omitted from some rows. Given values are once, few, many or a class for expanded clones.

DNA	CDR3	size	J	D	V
TGTGCCAGCAGTTTTATAAGCGCCACCGGGGAGCTGTTTTTT	CASSFISATGELFF	few	TRBJ2-2	.	TRBV27
TGTGCCAGTAGTATACAGGGGTCTGGGGCCAACGTCCTGACTTTC	CASSIQGSGANVLTF	few	TRBJ2-6	.	TRBV19
TGTGCCAGCAGTCCGGGACAGGCCAATCAGCCCCAGCATTTT	CASSPGQANQPQHF	.	TRBJ1-5	TRBD1	TRBV27
TGTGCCAGCAGCATCTGGACTAGCGGGAGTGCAGAAGAGACCCAGTACTTC	CASSIWTSGSAEETQYF	few	TRBJ2-5	TRBD2	TRBV7-9
TGTGCCAGCAGTTCCGGGAGGGCCCAGTACTTC	CASSSGRAQYF	.	TRBJ2-5	TRBD2	TRBV12-3/TRBV12-4
TGTGCCAGTAGTAACAGGGATAATTCACCCCTCCACTTT	CASSNRDNSPLHF	.	TRBJ1-6	.	TRBV19
TGTGCCAGCAGTTACCCCGAGATCCCGGGGGATACGCAGTATTTT	CASSYPEIPGDTQYF	few	TRBJ2-3	.	TRBV6-5
TGTGCCAGCACCTTAAACACAGGGTATGGCTACACCTTC	CASTLNTGYGYTF	few	TRBJ1-2	.	TRBV7-2
TGCAGTACTAGAGATAAGAGGGGCAGGCCGAACACTGAAGCTTTCTTT	CSTRDKRGRPNTEAFF	.	TRBJ1-1	.	TRBV20-1
TGTGCCAGCAGCTCCCGGACAGGGCCAAAGGCGGGGGCTTTCTTT	CASSSRTGPKAGAFF	few	TRBJ1-1	TRBD1	TRBV7-6
TGCAGTGCTAGAGGCTCAGAGACCCAGTACTTC	CSARGSETQYF	.	TRBJ2-5	.	TRBV20-1
TGTGCCAGCATCAAGAGACAGGATCAGGGTGAAGCTTTCTTT	CASIKRQDQGEAFF	.	TRBJ1-1	.	TRBV6-1
TGTGCCAGCAGCTTACGGGGACTAGCGGGGAACCGGGAGACCCAGTACTTC	CASSLRGLAGNRETQYF	few	TRBJ2-5	TRBD2	TRBV11-3
TGTGCCAGCAGGAAGACAGATAATTCACCCCTCCACTTT	CASRKTDNSPLHF	.	TRBJ1-6	.	TRBV14
TGTGCCAGCACCCTGCCGGGGGGGAACAATGAGCAGTTCTTC	CASTLPGGNNEQFF	.	TRBJ2-1	TRBD2	TRBV6-2/TRBV6-3
TGTGCCAGTAGTCGGGGACTAGCGGACACAGATACGCAGTATTTT	CASSRGLADTDTQYF	.	TRBJ2-3	TRBD2	TRBV19
TGTGCCAGCATTACCGCCGGGACAGACTATGGCTACACCTTC	CASITAGTDYGYTF	.	TRBJ1-2	TRBD1	TRBV6-1
TGTGCCAGCAGCGCCCGACATGGACTAACGGTGAACACTGAAGCTTTCTTT	CASSARHGLTVNTEAFF	few	TRBJ1-1	.	TRBV14
TGTGCCAGCAGCGACCCGGGACAGGGGGTGGGCAATGAGCAGTTCTTC	CASSDPGQGVGNEQFF	.	TRBJ2-1	TRBD1	TRBV6-1
TGTGCCAGTAGTACCTGGACGGGACGGGATGGCTACACCTTC	CASSTWTGRDGYTF	.	TRBJ1-2	.	TRBV19
TGTGCCAGCACCAGGACGGGGGCAAGCAATCAGCCCCAGCATTTT	CASTRTGASNQPQHF	few	TRBJ1-5	.	TRBV2
TGCAGTGGGGGAAGGGCAGGGGCCTACGAGCAGTACTTC	CSGGRAGAYEQYF	.	TRBJ2-7	.	TRBV20-1
TGTGCCAGCAGCGTAGACAGGGCTAACTATGGCTACACCTTC	CASSVDRANYGYTF	.	TRBJ1-2	.	TRBV9
TGCAGCGTTGGGGCAGGGAAAAACACTGAAGCTTTCTTT	CSVGAGKNTEAFF	.	TRBJ1-1	.	TRBV29-1
TGTGCCAGTAGTATGTCCGGTGTCGATACTGAAGCTTTCTTT	CASSMSGVDTEAFF	.	TRBJ1-1	.	TRBV19
TGCAGTGTCAGAGATGCCGGACAGGAAAAAGGGGGTAACTATGGCTACACCTTC	CSVRDAGQEKGGNYGYTF	few	TRBJ1-2	TRBD1	TRBV20-1
TGTGCCAGCAGTGACGCCTCCGACGTTGGTGAGCAGTTCTTC	CASSDASDVGEQFF	.	TRBJ2-1	.	TRBV6-4
TGTGCCAGCAGTTACCGGGGGGATACGCAGTATTTT	CASSYRGDTQYF	.	TRBJ2-3	.	TRBV6-5
TGTGCCTGGAGTGGTCAGGGATGGAATCAGCCCCAGCATTTT	CAWSGQGWNQPQHF	.	TRBJ1-5	.	TRBV30